The 18 T cell receptor beta chains presented below share a single source sample, sequenced in a study of T cell responses to AZD1222 COVID-19 vaccine. The data were produced by immunoSEQ multiplex PCR, yet TCRdb's version contains in-frame clones alone and is incomplete. The table lists about 140,000 clones, 80% to 90% of them singletons. The sequencing used peripheral blood, collected on day 0 of AZD1222 vaccination. These TCRs come from an adult in good health.

This rearrangement joins TRBV7-8 to TRBJ1-6; D might be TRBD1 (5 bases). CDR1 and CDR2 (germline): SGHVS, FQNEAQ. The CDR3 spans 16 residues. V lost 4 bases and J lost 5, with 15 bases in between. The CDR3 loop is CASSYPVGRDNSPLHF. The CDR3 DNA is TGTGCCAGCAGCTACCCGGTAGGCAGGGATAATTCACCCCTCCACTTT.

V usage is TRBV30 and J usage is TRBJ1-6; D possibly corresponds to TRBD1 (5 bases). Deletions cut 3 bases from V and 3 bases from J, with 21 bases between. Germline lookup yields CDR1 GTSNPN and CDR2 SVGIG (reference sequence). The CDR3 totals 18 residues. The CDR3: CAWSDQLGQGSYNSPLHF. The CDR3 bases are TGTGCCTGGAGCGACCAGTTGGGGCAGGGAAGCTATAATTCACCCCTCCACTTT.

The genes are TRBV29-1 and TRBJ2-1, with 9 bases identical to TRBD1. Germline V gene data show CDR1 as SQVTM and CDR2 as ANQGSEA. V was clipped by 6 bases and J by 5 bases; unmatched bases: 8. The CDR3 is 14 amino acids. DNA for the CDR3: TGCAGCGTGGACAGGGGTCGCGTTAACAATGAGCAGTTCTTC. This sequence encodes CSVDRGRVNNEQFF.

This clone has just one count. This chain joins TRBV9 and TRBJ2-1; 12 bases fit TRBD2. Trimming cost V 4 bases and J 5 bases; bases outside gene matches: 7. From germline, CDR1 is SGDLS and CDR2 YYNGEE. The CDR3 length is 16 residues. The CDR3 nucleotides are TGTGCCAGCAGCTCTTCTAGCGGGAGGGGTGACAATGAGCAGTTCTTC. It translates to CASSSSSGRGDNEQFF.

J is TRBJ2-5 and V is TRBV3-1 (or the pseudogene TRBV3-2); 7 bases line up with TRBD1. J gave up 1 base and V 0 bases, and 8 bases lay outside the gene matches. This CDR3 has 17 residues. CDR1 and CDR2 from the germline V gene are LGHDT and YNNKEL (reference sequence). The CDR3 bases are TGTGCCAGCAGCCAAGAGGTCGCAGGGGGACCCCAAGAGACCCAGTACTTC. This codes for CASSQEVAGGPQETQYF.

The chain combines TRBV28 with TRBJ2-3, with 7 bases matching TRBD1. The length of the CDR3 is 14 residues. The J segment lost 2 bases and the V segment lost 4 bases, leaving 3 bases of the junction unmatched. Germline V gene sequence: CDR1 MDHEN, CDR2 SYDVKM. The CDR3: CASSSGQPTDTQYF. In nucleotides, the CDR3 is TGTGCCAGCAGTTCGGGACAGCCCACAGATACGCAGTATTTT.

The rearrangement joins TRBV7-3 to TRBJ2-3, with 7 bases fitting TRBD2. Trimming cost V 3 bases and J 4 bases; bases outside gene matches: 7. The CDR3 has 15 residues. Germline loops: CDR1 SGHTA, CDR2 FQGTGA. The CDR3 bases are TGTGCCAGCAGCTTTAGCGGGTGGCCCCCAGATACGCAGTATTTT. Its translation: CASSFSGWPPDTQYF.

This chain uses TRBV6-2 or TRBV6-3 with TRBJ1-6, with D possibly TRBD1 on 5 matching bases. V shed 5 bases and J shed 7 bases, with 12 bases lying between them. This CDR3 contains 14 residues. Per the germline V gene, CDR1 is MNHEY and CDR2 is SVGEGT. This chain's CDR3 is CASSTGTANSPLHF. CDR3 sequence (DNA): TGTGCCAGCAGTACCGGGACGGCCAATTCACCCCTCCACTTT.

The gene calls are TRBV5-8 and TRBJ1-1; D is unclear. The V gene lost 1 base and the J gene lost 1 base, with 17 bases spanning the gap. Germline V gene lookup returns CDR1 SGHTS and CDR2 YDEGEE. This CDR3 is built from 17 residues. CDR3 sequence: CASSLSYGVWGNTEAFF. DNA of the CDR3: TGTGCCAGCAGCTTGTCATATGGGGTTTGGGGGAACACTGAAGCTTTCTTT. Supplemented by reference TRBV5-8 and TRBJ1-1, the full variable domain reads EAGVTQSPTHLIKTRGQQATLRCSPISGHTSVYWYQQALGLGLQFLLWYDEGEERNRGNFPPRFSGRQFPNYSSELNVNALELEDSALYLCASSLSYGVWGNTEAFFGQGTRLTVV.

This chain uses TRBV7-2 with TRBJ1-4; D perhaps matches TRBD1 (5 bases). V was trimmed by 3 bases and J by 8 bases, leaving 16 bases between them. Germline V gene lookup returns CDR1 SGHTA and CDR2 FQGNSA. The CDR3 runs 15 residues. The CDR3 region is CASSLVVRAGEKLFF. CDR3 bases: TGTGCCAGCAGCTTGGTCGTCAGAGCAGGGGAAAAACTGTTTTTT.

The chain recombines TRBV30 with TRBJ2-3; the D gene is possibly TRBD2 (5 bases). Germline assignment: CDR1 GTSNPN and CDR2 SVGIG (reference sequence). V lost 0 bases and J 2 bases, leaving 15 bases between the germline ends. The CDR3 is 16 amino acids. CDR3 in amino acids: CAWSVGTSPFTDTQYF. CDR3 bases: TGTGCCTGGAGTGTAGGCACTAGTCCCTTCACAGATACGCAGTATTTT.

There are a few counts of this clone. This chain links TRBV3-1 (or the pseudogene TRBV3-2) with TRBJ2-2; D is unclear. Germline-derived CDR1 and CDR2 are LGHDT and YNNKEL (reference sequence). Trimming left V 3 bases short and J 2 bases short, with 13 bases between. The CDR3 is 16 amino acids. The CDR3 bases are TGTGCCAGCAGCCAGGTCCGTCGGAGTAACACCGGGGAGCTGTTTTTT. Translation: CASSQVRRSNTGELFF.

CDR3 nucleotides: TGTGCCAGCAGGCCGAACAGGGGTAGAGTCTCCGGGGAGCTGTTTTTT. Protein product: CASRPNRGRVSGELFF. J is TRBJ2-2 and V is TRBV28; 7 nucleotides agree with TRBD1. The CDR3 is made up of 16 amino acids. V shed 6 bases, J shed 6 bases, and the junction held 13 bases outside the gene matches. CDR1 and CDR2 (germline): MDHEN, SYDVKM.

J is TRBJ2-7 and V is TRBV7-2; 13 bases fit TRBD2. The germline V gene has CDR1 SGHTA and CDR2 FQGNSA. The CDR3 is made up of 19 amino acids. With V trimmed by 5 bases and J by 0 bases, 13 bases remained unmatched. The CDR3 DNA sequence: TGTGCCAGCAGCATCCGGACTAGCGGGAGATTTCGAAGCTCCTACGAGCAGTACTTC. Translating it yields CASSIRTSGRFRSSYEQYF.

The V and J genes are TRBV4-1 and TRBJ2-1, with 7 bases matching TRBD2. Germline V lookup: CDR1 MGHRA, CDR2 YSYEKL. With 3 bases clipped from V and 1 base from J, the junction kept 9 bases outside the gene matches. The CDR3 is made up of 17 amino acids. The CDR3 nucleotides read TGCGCCAGCAGCCAGCCAGCGGGGAGGGGATCCTACAATGAGCAGTTCTTC. Translating gives CASSQPAGRGSYNEQFF.

This clone showed up just once. V usage is TRBV28 and J usage is TRBJ1-2; 8 bases map to TRBD1. The length of the CDR3 is 15 residues. Per germline, CDR1 MDHEN and CDR2 SYDVKM. The ends lost 3 bases at V and 1 base at J; junction bases unmatched: 4. This CDR3 reads CASSLIDRGNYGYTF. The CDR3, as DNA: TGTGCCAGCAGTTTGATAGACAGGGGTAACTATGGCTACACCTTC.

V and J are TRBV2 and TRBJ2-3; 8 bases are a match to TRBD2. This CDR3 spans 14 amino acids. Germline V gives CDR1 SNHLY, CDR2 FYNNEI. Germline trimming cut 9 bases from V and 6 bases from J; bases unmatched to any gene: 11. The CDR3 loop is CARDSGIDRDTQYF. The CDR3 coding sequence is TGTGCCAGAGATAGCGGGATCGACAGGGATACGCAGTATTTT.

The chain employs TRBV18 and TRBJ1-3, with TRBD1 as a possible D gene (5 bases). Germline lookup yields CDR1 KGHSH and CDR2 LQKENI. The CDR3 runs 15 residues. V lost 3 bases and J lost 4, with 13 bases in between. CDR3 protein: CASSPEIGAGNTIYF. CDR3 coding DNA: TGTGCCAGCTCACCGGAGATTGGGGCAGGAAACACCATATATTTT.